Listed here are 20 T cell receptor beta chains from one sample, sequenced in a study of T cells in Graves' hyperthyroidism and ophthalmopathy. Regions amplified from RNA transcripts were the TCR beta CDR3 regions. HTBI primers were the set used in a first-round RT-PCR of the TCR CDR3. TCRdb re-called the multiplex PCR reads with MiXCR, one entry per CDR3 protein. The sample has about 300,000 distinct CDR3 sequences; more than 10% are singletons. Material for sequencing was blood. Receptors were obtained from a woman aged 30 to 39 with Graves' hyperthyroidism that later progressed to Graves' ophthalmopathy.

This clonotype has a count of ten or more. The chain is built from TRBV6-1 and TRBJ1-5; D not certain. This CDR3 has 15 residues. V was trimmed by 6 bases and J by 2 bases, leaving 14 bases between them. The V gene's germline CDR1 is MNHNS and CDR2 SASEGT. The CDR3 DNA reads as TGTGCCAGCAGGACTAGTCTTACGGGCAATCAGCCCCAGCATTTT. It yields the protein CASRTSLTGNQPQHF.

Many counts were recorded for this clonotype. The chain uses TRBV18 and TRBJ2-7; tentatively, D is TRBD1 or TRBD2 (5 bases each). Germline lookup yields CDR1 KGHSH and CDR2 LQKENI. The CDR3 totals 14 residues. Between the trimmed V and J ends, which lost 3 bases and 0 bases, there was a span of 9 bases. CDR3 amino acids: CASSPGTTSYEQYF. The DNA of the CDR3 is TGTGCCAGCTCACCCGGGACCACCTCCTACGAGCAGTACTTC.

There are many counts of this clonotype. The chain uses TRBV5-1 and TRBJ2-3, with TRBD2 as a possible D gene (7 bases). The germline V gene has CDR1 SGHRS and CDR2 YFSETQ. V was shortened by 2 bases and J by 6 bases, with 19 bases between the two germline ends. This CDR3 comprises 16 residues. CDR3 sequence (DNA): TGCGCCAGCAGCTTTACGGGGGCTGAAGCGGGGGATACGCAGTATTTT. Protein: CASSFTGAEAGDTQYF.

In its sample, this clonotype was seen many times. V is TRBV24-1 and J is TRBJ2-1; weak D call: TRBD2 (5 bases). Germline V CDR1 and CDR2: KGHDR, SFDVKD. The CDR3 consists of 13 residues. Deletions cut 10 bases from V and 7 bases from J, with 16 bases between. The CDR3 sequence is CATGLANGNEQFF. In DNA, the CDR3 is TGTGCCACTGGACTGGCGAACGGAAATGAGCAGTTCTTC.

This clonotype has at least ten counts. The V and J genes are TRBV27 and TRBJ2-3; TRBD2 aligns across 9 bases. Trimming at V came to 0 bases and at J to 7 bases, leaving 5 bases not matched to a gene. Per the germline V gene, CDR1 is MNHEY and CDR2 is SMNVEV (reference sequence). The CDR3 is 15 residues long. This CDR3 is CASSLSAGGANTQYF. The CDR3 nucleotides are TGTGCCAGCAGTTTATCAGCGGGAGGCGCCAATACGCAGTATTTT.

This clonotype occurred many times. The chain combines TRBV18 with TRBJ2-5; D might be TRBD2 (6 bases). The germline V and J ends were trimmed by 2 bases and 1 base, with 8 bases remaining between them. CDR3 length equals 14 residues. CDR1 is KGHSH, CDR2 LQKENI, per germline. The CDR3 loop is CASSPSGSQETQYF. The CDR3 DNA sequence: TGTGCCAGCTCACCAAGCGGGTCCCAAGAGACCCAGTACTTC.

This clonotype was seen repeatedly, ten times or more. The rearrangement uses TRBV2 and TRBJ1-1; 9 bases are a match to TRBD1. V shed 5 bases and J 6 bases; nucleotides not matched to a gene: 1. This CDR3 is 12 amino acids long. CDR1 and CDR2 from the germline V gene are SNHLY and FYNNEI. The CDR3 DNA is TGTGCCAGCAGTTGGACAGGGGCTGAAGCTTTCTTT. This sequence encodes CASSWTGAEAFF.

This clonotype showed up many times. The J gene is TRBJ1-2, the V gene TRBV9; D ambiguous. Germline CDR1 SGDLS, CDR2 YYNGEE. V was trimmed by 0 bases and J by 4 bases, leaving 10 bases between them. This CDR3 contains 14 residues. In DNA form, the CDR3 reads TGTGCCAGCAGCGTAGGGGGAGAGCCCTATGGCTACACCTTC. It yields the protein CASSVGGEPYGYTF.

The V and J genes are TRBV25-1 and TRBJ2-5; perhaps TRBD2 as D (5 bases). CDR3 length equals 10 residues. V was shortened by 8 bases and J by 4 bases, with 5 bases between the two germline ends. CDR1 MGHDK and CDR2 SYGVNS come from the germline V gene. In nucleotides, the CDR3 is TGTGCCAGCGGAGGAGAGACCCAGTACTTC. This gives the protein CASGGETQYF.

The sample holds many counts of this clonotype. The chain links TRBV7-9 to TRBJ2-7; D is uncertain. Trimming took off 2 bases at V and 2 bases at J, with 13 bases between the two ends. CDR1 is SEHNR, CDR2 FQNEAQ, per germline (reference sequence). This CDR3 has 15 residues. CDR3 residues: CASSLTEGLTYEQYF. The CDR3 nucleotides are TGTGCCAGCAGCTTAACGGAAGGGCTCACCTACGAGCAGTACTTC.

This CDR3 reads CASSLGQGTFYEQYF. In DNA form, the CDR3 reads TGTGCCAGCAGCTTGGGACAGGGGACTTTCTACGAGCAGTACTTC. This sequence joins TRBV5-6 and TRBJ2-7; 8 nucleotides align to TRBD1. The ends lost 0 bases at V and 3 bases at J; junction bases unmatched: 5. This CDR3 region has 15 residues. Germline V lookup: CDR1 SGHDT, CDR2 YYEEEE.

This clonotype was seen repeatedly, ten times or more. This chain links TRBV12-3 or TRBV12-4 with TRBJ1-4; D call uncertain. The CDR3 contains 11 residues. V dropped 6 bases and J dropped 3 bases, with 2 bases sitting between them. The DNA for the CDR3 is TGTGCCAGCAGCCCTAATGAAAAACTGTTTTTT. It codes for CASSPNEKLFF.

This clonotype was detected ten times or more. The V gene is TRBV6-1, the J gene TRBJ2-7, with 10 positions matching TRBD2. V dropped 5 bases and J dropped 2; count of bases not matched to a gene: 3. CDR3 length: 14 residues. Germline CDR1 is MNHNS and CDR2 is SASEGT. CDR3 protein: CASSPGLAPYEQYF. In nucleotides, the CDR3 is TGTGCCAGCAGTCCGGGACTAGCGCCCTACGAGCAGTACTTC.

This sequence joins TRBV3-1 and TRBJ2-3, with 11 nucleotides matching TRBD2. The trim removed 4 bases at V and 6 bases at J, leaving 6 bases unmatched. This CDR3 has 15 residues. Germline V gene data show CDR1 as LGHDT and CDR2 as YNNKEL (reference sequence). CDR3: CASSPLAGGGDTQYF. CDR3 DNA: TGTGCCAGCAGCCCGCTAGCGGGGGGAGGGGATACGCAGTATTTT.

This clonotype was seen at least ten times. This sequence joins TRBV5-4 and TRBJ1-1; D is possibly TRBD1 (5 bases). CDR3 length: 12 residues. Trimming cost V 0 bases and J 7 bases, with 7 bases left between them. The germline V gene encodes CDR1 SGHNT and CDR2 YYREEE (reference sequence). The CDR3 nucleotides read TGTGCCAGCAGCTTGGAAGGGGATGAAGCTTTCTTT. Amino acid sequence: CASSLEGDEAFF.

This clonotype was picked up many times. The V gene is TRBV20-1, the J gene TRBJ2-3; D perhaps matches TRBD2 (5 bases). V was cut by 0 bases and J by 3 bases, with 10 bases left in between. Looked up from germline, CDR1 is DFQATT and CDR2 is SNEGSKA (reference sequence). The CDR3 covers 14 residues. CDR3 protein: CSARDMLATDTQYF. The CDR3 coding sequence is TGCAGTGCTAGAGATATGCTAGCTACAGATACGCAGTATTTT.

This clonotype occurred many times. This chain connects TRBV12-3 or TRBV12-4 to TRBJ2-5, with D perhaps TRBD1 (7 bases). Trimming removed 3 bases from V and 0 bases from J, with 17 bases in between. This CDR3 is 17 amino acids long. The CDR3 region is CASSLTAGGLYQETQYF. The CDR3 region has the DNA TGTGCCAGCAGTTTGACGGCAGGGGGACTGTACCAAGAGACCCAGTACTTC.

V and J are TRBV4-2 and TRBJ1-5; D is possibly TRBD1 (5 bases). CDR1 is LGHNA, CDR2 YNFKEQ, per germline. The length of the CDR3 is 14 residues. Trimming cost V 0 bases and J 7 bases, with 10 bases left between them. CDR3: CASSQDVGRQPQHF. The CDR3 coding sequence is TGTGCCAGCAGCCAAGATGTGGGACGACAGCCCCAGCATTTT.

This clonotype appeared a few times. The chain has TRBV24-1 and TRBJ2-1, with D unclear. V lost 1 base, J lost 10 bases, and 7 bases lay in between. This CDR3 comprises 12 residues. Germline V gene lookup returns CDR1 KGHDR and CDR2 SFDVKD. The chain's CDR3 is CATSDFPEEQFF. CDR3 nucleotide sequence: TGTGCCACCAGTGATTTTCCGGAAGAGCAGTTCTTC.

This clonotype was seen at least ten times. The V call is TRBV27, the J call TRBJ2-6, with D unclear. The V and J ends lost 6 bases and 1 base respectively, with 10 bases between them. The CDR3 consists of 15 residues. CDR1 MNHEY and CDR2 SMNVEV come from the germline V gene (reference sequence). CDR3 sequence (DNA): TGTGCCAGCAGACCTAGAGCGTCTGGGGCCAACGTCCTGACTTTC. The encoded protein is CASRPRASGANVLTF.